The entry below gives a single T cell receptor (beta chain) sequence along with its context. The antigen remains undetermined. V gave up 4 bases and J gave up 4 bases, with 11 bases separating them. This CDR3 has 13 amino acids. Germline-derived CDR1 and CDR2 are SGHDT and YYEEEE. Data came from immunoSEQ multiplex PCR; TCRdb stores just in-frame clones and leaves some out. The sample lists around 110,000 clones; less than 90% were seen once. The sample comes from a study of T cell responses to AZD1222 COVID-19 vaccine. Points from the study as a whole: Females outnumbered males among donors, who were mostly white British; clonal diversity was possibly underestimated. Epitopes outside B.1.351 and B.1.1.7 mutated regions reportedly drew nearly half of spike TCRs.

The rearrangement joins TRBV5-6 to TRBJ1-2; weak D call: TRBD1 (6 bases). Specimen: peripheral blood, collected on day 0 of AZD1222 vaccination. The origin of this receptor is an adult in good health. The CDR3 is CASSPDRSYGYTF. As DNA, the CDR3 is TGTGCCAGCAGCCCCGACAGGTCCTATGGCTACACCTTC.